A selection of T cell receptor beta chains follows, all from one sample in a study of blood T cell repertoires in COVID-19. The repertoire was sequenced with immunoSEQ multiplex PCR; TCRdb's copy has only in-frame clones and lacks some. The repertoire includes around 170,000 clones, roughly 90% of them detected once, and approximately 0.5% sits in the top ten. What was sequenced was peripheral blood. The receptors shown here come from a man between 50 and 59 years old with acute or convalescent COVID-19. Each CDR3 is given without its conserved first and last residue. Clone size, where shown, is once, few, many, or a class for clones that have expanded.

j_call: TRBJ2-3; clone_size: once; v_call: TRBV28; cdr3_aa: ASSTAGGLADTQY
j_call: TRBJ2-2; clone_size: NA; v_call: TRBV5-1; cdr3_aa: ASSLVDRASRPRELF
j_call: TRBJ2-2; clone_size: NA; v_call: TRBV19; cdr3_aa: ASSTRQVTGELF
j_call: TRBJ2-7; clone_size: once; v_call: TRBV4-2; cdr3_aa: ASSLTPRDRGLGYEQY
j_call: TRBJ2-1; clone_size: once; v_call: TRBV6-5; cdr3_aa: ASSYSNRRLDEQF
j_call: TRBJ2-2; clone_size: few; v_call: TRBV15; cdr3_aa: ATSPIAGGRTGELF
j_call: TRBJ2-5; clone_size: NA; v_call: TRBV6-5; cdr3_aa: ASSSRDISTQY
j_call: TRBJ1-1; clone_size: NA; v_call: TRBV12-3/TRBV12-4; cdr3_aa: ASSLGLNTEAF
j_call: TRBJ2-7; clone_size: NA; v_call: TRBV15; cdr3_aa: ATSRDRGQGSAEQY
j_call: TRBJ1-5; clone_size: NA; v_call: TRBV19; cdr3_aa: ASNPVMSNQPQH
j_call: TRBJ2-7; clone_size: NA; v_call: TRBV28; cdr3_aa: ASTSLGTAAYEQY
j_call: TRBJ2-7; clone_size: NA; v_call: TRBV6-5; cdr3_aa: ASIPSGRAPYEQY
j_call: TRBJ1-6; clone_size: NA; v_call: TRBV7-9; cdr3_aa: ASTLTTGYNSPLH
j_call: TRBJ2-2; clone_size: NA; v_call: TRBV12-3/TRBV12-4; cdr3_aa: ASSPRGELF
j_call: TRBJ2-1; clone_size: NA; v_call: TRBV5-1; cdr3_aa: ASSPALAGGADNEQF
j_call: TRBJ2-1; clone_size: few; v_call: TRBV4-1; cdr3_aa: ASSQVGEGEQF
j_call: TRBJ2-2; clone_size: NA; v_call: TRBV14; cdr3_aa: ASSQDGVWEPNTGELF
j_call: TRBJ1-4; clone_size: once; v_call: TRBV3-1/TRBV3-2; cdr3_aa: ASSLKGVREKLF
j_call: TRBJ1-3; clone_size: NA; v_call: TRBV10-3; cdr3_aa: AISDLQGLGNTIY
j_call: TRBJ2-3; clone_size: NA; v_call: TRBV29-1; cdr3_aa: SVGSGTSTDTQY
j_call: TRBJ1-5; clone_size: NA; v_call: TRBV19; cdr3_aa: ASRLQGQPSSNQPQH
j_call: TRBJ2-3; clone_size: NA; v_call: TRBV30; cdr3_aa: AWRKLGVDTQY
j_call: TRBJ1-1; clone_size: NA; v_call: TRBV7-9; cdr3_aa: ASSSTGLGGEAF
j_call: TRBJ2-3; clone_size: NA; v_call: TRBV9; cdr3_aa: ASNGGGADTQY
j_call: TRBJ1-4; clone_size: few; v_call: TRBV5-4; cdr3_aa: ASSPDRTTNEKLF
j_call: TRBJ1-3; clone_size: NA; v_call: TRBV28; cdr3_aa: ASSLDRAGNTIY
j_call: TRBJ2-3; clone_size: NA; v_call: TRBV10-3; cdr3_aa: AIGGRAGESTDTQY
j_call: TRBJ2-3; clone_size: NA; v_call: TRBV2; cdr3_aa: ASSETWGRAGFTDTQY
j_call: TRBJ1-2; clone_size: few; v_call: TRBV19; cdr3_aa: ASTIPGLGRYGYT
j_call: TRBJ1-5; clone_size: NA; v_call: TRBV12-3/TRBV12-4; cdr3_aa: ASSPINQPQH
j_call: TRBJ1-6; clone_size: NA; v_call: TRBV28; cdr3_aa: ASSLSTGLGSVDSPLH
j_call: TRBJ1-3; clone_size: NA; v_call: TRBV5-1; cdr3_aa: ASSLDGDSGNTIY
j_call: TRBJ1-1; clone_size: NA; v_call: TRBV3-1/TRBV3-2; cdr3_aa: ASSLLGTANTEAF
j_call: TRBJ2-3; clone_size: once; v_call: TRBV27; cdr3_aa: ASGARNMQY
j_call: TRBJ2-3; clone_size: NA; v_call: TRBV28; cdr3_aa: ASRLDRVGPDTQY
j_call: TRBJ2-1; clone_size: NA; v_call: TRBV3-1/TRBV3-2; cdr3_aa: ASRSTGSNNEQF
j_call: TRBJ2-2; clone_size: NA; v_call: TRBV14; cdr3_aa: ASSRWDSRNTGELF
j_call: TRBJ1-4; clone_size: NA; v_call: TRBV2; cdr3_aa: ASRISGQGNEKLF
j_call: TRBJ1-2; clone_size: NA; v_call: TRBV6-6; cdr3_aa: ASIKGDTNYGYT
j_call: TRBJ1-2; clone_size: NA; v_call: TRBV9; cdr3_aa: ASSDRVGYGYT
j_call: TRBJ1-3; clone_size: NA; v_call: TRBV19; cdr3_aa: ASYRATGNTIY
j_call: TRBJ2-5; clone_size: once; v_call: TRBV2; cdr3_aa: ASSGEGGLQETQY
j_call: TRBJ2-2; clone_size: NA; v_call: TRBV6-2/TRBV6-3; cdr3_aa: ASSSFLVTGELF
j_call: TRBJ2-3; clone_size: NA; v_call: TRBV5-1; cdr3_aa: ASSFSGGDRTDTQY
j_call: TRBJ2-7; clone_size: NA; v_call: TRBV18; cdr3_aa: ASSPRQVHEQY
j_call: TRBJ2-7; clone_size: NA; v_call: TRBV11-2; cdr3_aa: ASSLPPGREYEQY
j_call: TRBJ1-1; clone_size: NA; v_call: TRBV6-5; cdr3_aa: ASSYGGGVAF
j_call: TRBJ2-1; clone_size: NA; v_call: TRBV10-3; cdr3_aa: AITEAGDGDEQF
j_call: TRBJ2-2; clone_size: NA; v_call: TRBV2; cdr3_aa: ASQTGGRGGELF
j_call: TRBJ2-3; clone_size: NA; v_call: TRBV7-6; cdr3_aa: ASSSGTSGGVDTQY